These 11 T cell receptor beta chains originate from one sample sequenced in a study of Ad26.COV2.S vaccination and SARS-CoV-2 variants. Indicated treatment: roughly 19 received Ad26.COV2.S at low or high dose, single or two shots; roughly five received placebo; per-sample allocation not given. Following the first vaccine or placebo injection, samples were taken on day 63. The assay was immunoSEQ multiplex PCR, and TCRdb's table has in-frame clones only and misses some. The sample includes more than 350,000 clones, approximately 92% of them seen just once. This specimen consisted of peripheral blood, obtained in a trial of Ad26.COV2.S vaccine versus placebo. Receptor source: a person aged 18-65 years who received the Ad26.COV2.S COVID-19 vaccine or a placebo.

V usage is TRBV14 and J usage is TRBJ1-1; possibly TRBD1 for D (5 bases). Trimming stripped 4 bases from V and 3 bases from J, with 15 bases between. CDR1 is SGHDN and CDR2 is FVKESK in the germline V gene. The CDR3 sequence is 15 residues long. The CDR3 sequence: CASSPWGKTDTEAFF. For the CDR3, the DNA is TGTGCCAGCAGCCCGTGGGGGAAGACGGACACTGAAGCTTTCTTT.

The chain carries TRBV6-4 and TRBJ2-2; D is ambiguous. The V gene lost 0 bases and the J gene lost 7 bases, with 6 bases spanning the gap. Per the germline V gene, CDR1 is MRHNA and CDR2 is SNTAGT. The CDR3 totals 13 residues. The CDR3, as DNA: TGTGCCAGCAGTGACTCAATCATCGGGGAGCTGTTTTTT. It codes for CASSDSIIGELFF.

The chain couples TRBV28 to TRBJ1-4; D uncertain. The CDR3 contains 13 residues. V dropped 3 bases and J dropped 7 bases, with 9 bases sitting between them. Looked up from germline, CDR1 is MDHEN and CDR2 is SYDVKM. Here the CDR3 DNA reads TGTGCCAGCAGTTTTTCGGGTAGTGAAAAACTGTTTTTT. It yields the protein CASSFSGSEKLFF.

The CDR3 nucleotides are TGTGCCTGGAGTGGACTCTACCGGACGGAAACCGGGGAGCTGTTTTTT. Translation: CAWSGLYRTETGELFF. V gene TRBV30 combines with J gene TRBJ2-2; D is unclear. There are 16 residues in the CDR3. CDR1 and CDR2 from the germline V gene are GTSNPN and SVGIG (reference sequence). Trimming shortened V by 1 base and J by 5 bases, and 17 bases separated the two germline ends.

The V gene is TRBV9, the J gene TRBJ2-1; 10 positions match TRBD2. The CDR3 loop spans 15 amino acids. CDR1 and CDR2 from the germline V gene are SGDLS and YYNGEE. The J segment lost 12 bases and the V segment lost 0 bases, leaving 9 bases of the junction unmatched. DNA for the CDR3: TGTGCCAGCAGCGTAGCTGGAGCGGGAGGGCTTCGGCAGTTCTTC. Translation gives CASSVAGAGGLRQFF.

The chain carries TRBV9 and TRBJ2-4, with TRBD2 matching 10 bases. Germline CDR1 reads SGDLS; CDR2 reads YYNGEE. V shed 4 bases, J shed 1 base, and the junction held 8 bases outside the gene matches. This CDR3 has 17 amino acids. Written as DNA, the CDR3 is TGTGCCAGCAGCCCTAGAGGTAGCGGGGGGGCCAAAAACATTCAGTACTTC. Residues: CASSPRGSGGAKNIQYF.

Here the CDR3 reads CASSPRQGSNSPLHF. The CDR3 coding sequence is TGTGCCAGCAGTCCGCGACAGGGGTCGAATTCACCCCTCCACTTT. V is TRBV27 and J is TRBJ1-6, with 8 bases identical to TRBD1. This CDR3 has 15 residues. The ends lost 5 bases at V and 7 bases at J; junction bases unmatched: 7. The germline CDR1 and CDR2 sequences are MNHEY and SMNVEV (reference sequence).

The chain recombines TRBV7-3 with TRBJ2-1; 9 nucleotides agree with TRBD2. CDR1 is SGHTA, CDR2 FQGTGA, per germline. The junction had 7 bases not matched to a gene; V was cut back by 3 bases and J by 4 bases. The CDR3 totals 16 residues. The CDR3 DNA is TGTGCCAGCAGCTTTGGAGTGCTAGCGGGGTACAATGAGCAGTTCTTC. Translating gives CASSFGVLAGYNEQFF.

The chain employs TRBV5-4 and TRBJ1-6; 10 bases agree with TRBD1. There are 15 residues in the CDR3. V was clipped by 0 bases and J by 8 bases; unmatched bases: 2. The germline gives CDR1 SGHNT, CDR2 YYREEE (reference sequence). CDR3 coding DNA: TGTGCCAGCAGCTTGGGACAGGGGGCGTATTCACCCCTCCACTTT. It is translated as CASSLGQGAYSPLHF.

The chain has TRBV4-2 and TRBJ2-5; TRBD1 might be the D (6 bases). Trimming stripped 4 bases from V and 5 bases from J, with 20 bases between. Germline loops: CDR1 LGHNA, CDR2 YNFKEQ. This CDR3 comprises 16 residues. CDR3 in DNA: TGTGCCAGCAGCCCCCGGGACACCTCAGCGAGGGAGACCCAGTACTTC. As protein: CASSPRDTSARETQYF.

The rearrangement joins TRBV30 to TRBJ1-3, with D maybe TRBD1 (5 bases). The germline gives CDR1 GTSNPN, CDR2 SVGIG (reference sequence). The CDR3 covers 15 residues. Trimming left V 5 bases short and J 0 bases short, with 14 bases between. DNA of the CDR3: TGTGCCTGGCTGCGGGGGACTAGCTCTGGAAACACCATATATTTT. The encoded protein is CAWLRGTSSGNTIYF. Full variable domain (outside the CDR3, taken from reference TRBV30 and TRBJ1-3): SQTIHQWPATLVQPVGSPLSLECTVEGTSNPNLYWYRQAAGRGLQLLFYSVGIGQISSEVPQNLSASRPQDRQFILSSKKLLLSDSGFYLCAWLRGTSSGNTIYFGEGSWLTVV.